This T cell receptor (beta chain) derives from a study of blood T cells in healthy people across ages (dated by TCRdb to about 2015). About the study as a whole: In model experiments, template switching captured roughly one uniquely barcoded TCR beta cDNA molecule for every two T cells. The study analyzed two additional independent replicas of 1 million unique cDNA reads from the same blood draw for two donors, one aged 18 to 30 and one aged 80 or older. Age-related changes in TCR beta repertoire diversity were measured in the study by deep sequencing normalized with unique cDNA molecular identifiers. Four age groups were formed from the donors: young (average about 17 years), middle-aged (approximately 39), aged (roughly 56) and long-lived (more than 75). Donors of different ages were randomly distributed across sequencing lanes to avoid experimental bias.

To note about this clonotype: Its antigen target is currently unknown. No qualities accompany the bases; no much larger clone lies one base away.

V is trimmed back by 6 bases and J by 8 bases, and the junction contains 9 bases that no gene match accounts for. The CDR3, from cysteine to phenylalanine, totals 13 residues. The sequence is cut down to CDR3 DNA, 39 bases in frame from base 1. The germline V gene sets CDR1 to SGHTA and CDR2 to FQGNSA. Here is what the overall study found, with its caveats: Because the CMV infection status of the donors was unknown, age-related changes in expanded clonotypes may potentially have been confounded. The percentage of naive T cells measured by flow cytometry correlated strongly with observed TCR beta diversity. Compared with the aged group, the long-lived group had more naive CD4+ T cells, fewer expanded clones and increased TCR diversity, suggesting age selection. Estimates of total diversity from one million sequenced T cells were regarded as lower bounds and underestimates. Since profiling was done on bulk unsorted PBMCs, naive and antigen-experienced compartments could not be conclusively compared. Observed TCR beta diversity per million T cells fell roughly linearly with age, and a significant reduction was already apparent by age around 36.

The library was produced with 5' RACE. Sequencer: Illumina HiSeq 2500. The second PCR ran for about 6 to 11 cycles and used a J-beta primer mix along with a sample-barcoded 5' primer. Each TCR beta cDNA molecule received a unique molecular identifier from a template-switch 5' adaptor carrying 12 random nucleotides. Each sample yielded at least 2.5 million CDR3-containing paired-end reads. All of the RNA was converted into first-strand cDNA using the Mint cDNA synthesis kit, with a TRBC-specific oligonucleotide serving as the primer. After uracil-DNA glycosylase treatment, a first 18-cycle PCR used universal primers M1SS and BC2_uni_R on all cDNA. On the study's bioinformatics: Each sample was normalized by randomly selecting 1 million high-quality reads, each carrying a distinct molecular identifier. Reads sharing molecular identifiers were discarded rather than binned into consensus sequences. MiTCR, run with a Q25 quality threshold and the strictest error-elimination algorithm, handled CDR3 identification, clonotype clustering and error correction. A nonparametric unseen species model with Euler transformation was used to estimate lower-bound total TCR beta diversity. The public reads were reprocessed in TCRdb via fastp at Q25 and MiXCR, keeping in-frame beta chains. All rows with the same CDR3 protein become a single entry with the most common DNA and genes. It is TCRdb's table, rather than the study itself, that gives the V and J calls and clone size. The sample table holds roughly 2 million distinct CDR3 sequences, of which just under 50% were seen once. The ten largest clones represent over 2% of the sample.

The donors were roughly 39 Caucasian individuals from Russia, aged roughly 6 to 90 years, who were systemically healthy. Each donor gave roughly 11 milliliters of peripheral blood, drawn into EDTA-treated Vacutainer tubes. Ficoll-Paque density-gradient centrifugation was used to isolate PBMCs, with at least 6 million per sample. Total RNA was extracted from PBMCs with Trizol reagent, with at least 5 micrograms obtained per sample. For every donor, flow cytometry on a PBMC aliquot measured the percentage of naive CD45RAhigh/CD27high T cells. Sequencing input: blood. This receptor was obtained from a woman in her thirties or forties in good health. The chain employs TRBV7-2 and TRBJ1-2; 7 middle bases align to TRBD1. This receptor carries the CDR3 CASRRGDSRGYTF. The DNA sequence is given as TGTGCCAGCAGGAGAGGGGACAGCCGGGGCTACACCTTC.